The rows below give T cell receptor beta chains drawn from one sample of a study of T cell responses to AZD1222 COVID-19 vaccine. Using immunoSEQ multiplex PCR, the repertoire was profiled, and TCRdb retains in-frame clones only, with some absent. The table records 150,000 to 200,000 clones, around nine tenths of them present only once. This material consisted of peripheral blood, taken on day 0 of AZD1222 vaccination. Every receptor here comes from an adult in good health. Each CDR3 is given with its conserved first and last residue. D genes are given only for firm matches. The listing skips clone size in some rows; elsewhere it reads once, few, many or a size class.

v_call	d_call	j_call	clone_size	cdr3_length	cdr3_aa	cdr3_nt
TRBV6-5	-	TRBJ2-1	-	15	CASSQISGAYNEQFF	TGTGCCAGCAGCCAAATCTCAGGGGCCTACAATGAGCAGTTCTTC
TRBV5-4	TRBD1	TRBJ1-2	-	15	CASSQDRGPGYGYTF	TGTGCCAGCAGCCAAGACAGGGGGCCGGGCTATGGCTACACCTTC
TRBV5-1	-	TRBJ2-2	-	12	CASSFFTGELFF	TGCGCCAGCAGCTTTTTCACCGGGGAGCTGTTTTTT
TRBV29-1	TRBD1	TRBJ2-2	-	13	CSVDRGFTGELFF	TGCAGCGTGGACAGGGGGTTCACCGGGGAGCTGTTTTTT
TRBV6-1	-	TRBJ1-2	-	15	CASSEKFGGGEGYTF	TGTGCCAGCAGTGAAAAATTCGGGGGAGGAGAGGGCTACACCTTC
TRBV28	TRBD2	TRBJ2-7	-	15	CASSFPSGLSYEQYF	TGTGCCAGCAGTTTCCCTAGCGGACTCTCCTACGAGCAGTACTTC
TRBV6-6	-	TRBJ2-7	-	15	CASSPRDLSSYEQYF	TGTGCCAGCAGTCCCCGGGACTTGAGCTCCTACGAGCAGTACTTC
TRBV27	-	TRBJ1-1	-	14	CASSPGSPSTEAFF	TGTGCCAGCTCCCCAGGCTCTCCGAGTACTGAAGCTTTCTTT
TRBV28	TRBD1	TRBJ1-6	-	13	CASRPGQSSPLHF	TGTGCCAGCAGACCGGGACAGTCTTCACCCCTCCACTTT
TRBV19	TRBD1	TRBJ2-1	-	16	CASSTPGTGMGSKQFF	TGTGCCAGTAGTACCCCCGGGACAGGGATGGGTAGCAAGCAGTTCTTC
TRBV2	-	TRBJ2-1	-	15	CASSEAGRVGGEQFF	TGTGCCAGCAGTGAAGCGGGTCGGGTCGGTGGTGAGCAGTTCTTC
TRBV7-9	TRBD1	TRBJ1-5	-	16	CASSLTSGQGNQPQHF	TGTGCCAGCAGCTTAACCTCAGGACAGGGCAATCAGCCCCAGCATTTT
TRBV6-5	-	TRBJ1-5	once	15	CASSALGVGNQPQHF	TGTGCCAGCAGCGCCCTGGGGGTTGGCAATCAGCCCCAGCATTTT
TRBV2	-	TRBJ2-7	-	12	CASSYETYEQYF	TGTGCCAGCAGTTACGAGACCTACGAGCAGTACTTC
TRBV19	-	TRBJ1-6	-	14	CASNGGRNNSPLHF	TGTGCCAGTAATGGGGGACGGAATAATTCACCCCTCCACTTT
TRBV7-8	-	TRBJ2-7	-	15	CASSRDTGFGYEQYF	TGTGCCAGCAGCCGAGACACAGGGTTTGGCTACGAGCAGTACTTC
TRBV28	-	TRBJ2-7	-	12	CASTSSSLTLDF	TGTGCCAGCACTTCTTCGAGTCTCACCCTAGACTTC
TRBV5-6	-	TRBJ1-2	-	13	CASRDTTNYGYTF	TGTGCCAGCAGGGACACCACTAACTATGGCTACACCTTC
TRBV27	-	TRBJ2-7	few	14	CASKAWTADHEQYF	TGTGCCAGCAAAGCCTGGACCGCTGACCACGAGCAGTACTTC
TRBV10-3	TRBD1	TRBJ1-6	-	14	CAITQGQQNSPLHF	TGTGCCATCACCCAGGGACAGCAAAATTCACCCCTCCACTTT
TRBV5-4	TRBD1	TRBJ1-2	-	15	CASSTVDRGRYGYTF	TGTGCCAGCAGCACGGTGGACAGGGGAAGGTATGGCTACACCTTC
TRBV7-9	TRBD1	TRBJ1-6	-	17	CASSFARQGLGNSPLHF	TGTGCCAGCAGCTTCGCACGACAGGGGCTGGGTAATTCACCCCTCCACTTT